Below are 14 T cell receptor beta chains sequenced from a single sample in a study of CD8+CD57+ T cells in acquired aplastic anemia. Genomic DNA, serving as template, underwent TCR beta VDJ and CDR3 profiling. Via MiXCR, TCRdb re-called the reads, giving one row per CDR3 protein. The data hold about 470,000 distinct CDR3 sequences, with around 30% observed a single time. Those patients picked for sequencing had displayed CD8+CD57+ cell expansion on flow cytometry. Sequenced material: sorted CD4+, CD8+, or CD8+CD57+ T cells (not recorded which) from PBMCs. The receptors here all came from a human donor with aplastic anemia.

As DNA, the CDR3 is TGTGCCACCGCACCTCCGGGACACCCCTCCTATAATTCACCCCTCCACTTT. Amino acid sequence: CATAPPGHPSYNSPLHF. This chain links TRBV24-1 with TRBJ1-6; D is possibly TRBD1 (6 bases). CDR3 size: 17 residues. Trimming left V 9 bases short and J 0 bases short, with 17 bases between. The V gene's germline CDR1 is KGHDR and CDR2 SFDVKD.

This clonotype was recorded a few times. The genes are TRBV2 and TRBJ1-2; 7 nucleotides align to TRBD1. Germline lookup yields CDR1 SNHLY and CDR2 FYNNEI. V was clipped by 6 bases and J by 6 bases; unmatched bases: 13. The CDR3 sequence is 15 residues long. This chain's CDR3 is CASSHRGRILDGYTF. As DNA, the CDR3 is TGTGCCAGCAGCCACAGGGGACGGATATTAGATGGCTACACCTTC.

This clonotype was seen a single time. Germline is not matched at one junction end, which may reflect a read error. This sequence joins TRBV10-3 and TRBJ1-2; D remains unclear. Germline loops: CDR1 ENHRY, CDR2 SYGVKD. This CDR3 region has 14 residues. CDR3 residues: CASSGNSQNYGYTF. In DNA form, the CDR3 reads TGTGCCAGCAGTGGGAACAGCCAGAACTATGGCTACACCTTC.

J is TRBJ2-7 and V is TRBV24-1, with TRBD1 matching over 7 bases. The CDR3 consists of 15 residues. The J segment lost 3 bases and the V segment lost 1 base, leaving 5 bases of the junction unmatched. Germline V gene data show CDR1 as KGHDR and CDR2 as SFDVKD. The CDR3 nucleotides read TGTGCCACCAGTGATTTAGGGACAGCCTACTACGAGCAGTACTTC. This encodes CATSDLGTAYYEQYF.

This clonotype occurred once. A much more abundant neighbour one base away suggests this may be a read error. CDR3 residues: CASSSYSGSSYEQFF. The CDR3 DNA follows: TGTGCCAGCAGCTCATATTCTGGCTCTTCCTACGAGCAGTTCTTC. This sequence joins TRBV7-1 and TRBJ2-1; no firm D call. TRBV7-1 falls under the ORF class, with uncertain function. The CDR3 has 15 residues. Trimming stripped 2 bases from V and 10 bases from J, with 18 bases between.

This chain connects TRBV12-3 or TRBV12-4 to TRBJ1-5; possible D gene TRBD1, 5 bases. The CDR3 is 17 amino acids. V dropped 3 bases and J dropped 7 bases, with 22 bases sitting between them. The CDR3 spells CASSFSQVGGGRQPQHF. CDR3 in DNA: TGTGCCAGCAGTTTCAGTCAGGTCGGTGGGGGGAGGCAGCCCCAGCATTTT.

The chain couples TRBV20-1 to TRBJ1-2, with a possible D match to TRBD1 (6 bases). V dropped 6 bases and J dropped 2 bases, with 13 bases sitting between them. In germline, CDR1 is DFQATT, CDR2 SNEGSKA (reference sequence). The CDR3 is 13 amino acids. The CDR3 DNA is TGCAGTGCGTGGGGGGGCCTAAACTATGGCTACACCTTC. Translating gives CSAWGGLNYGYTF.

This clonotype was counted at least ten times. The rearrangement links TRBV20-1 to TRBJ1-1, with D unresolved. Germline V lookup: CDR1 DFQATT, CDR2 SNEGSKA (reference sequence). V lost 4 bases and J lost 2, with 17 bases in between. The CDR3 is 15 residues long. The CDR3 coding sequence is TGCAGTGCTATCATCGATGCCAGAAGAAACACTGAAGCTTTCTTT. This gives the protein CSAIIDARRNTEAFF.

The J gene is TRBJ1-3, the V gene TRBV7-2; TRBD1 aligns across 7 bases. This CDR3 contains 19 residues. CDR1 and CDR2 (germline): SGHTA, FQGNSA. The V segment lost 0 bases and the J segment 0 bases; nucleotides outside the gene matches: 11. CDR3 amino acids: CASSLAAGSGGLSGNTIYF. The CDR3 nucleotides are TGTGCCAGCAGCTTAGCTGCAGGGTCAGGGGGACTCTCTGGAAACACCATATATTTT.

Notes on this clonotype: Sequence at one end of the junction differs from germline and may be a read error. The chain couples TRBV5-1 to TRBJ1-2; no definite D call. The CDR3 covers 15 residues. The germline gives CDR1 SGHRS, CDR2 YFSETQ. The CDR3 nucleotides read TGCGCCGGCAGCGGAACCCGGGCCCAAGGAAATGGCTACACCTTC. It specifies CAGSGTRAQGNGYTF. Filled out from reference TRBV5-1 and TRBJ1-2, the complete variable domain reads KAGVTQTPRYLIKTRGQQVTLSCSPISGHRSVSWYQQTPGQGLQFLFEYFSETQRNKGNFPGRFSGRQFSNSRSEMNVSTLELGDSALYLCAGSGTRAQGNGYTFGSGTRLTVV.

This clonotype was detected a few times. The V gene is TRBV6-1, the J gene TRBJ2-1; D is possibly TRBD2 (5 bases). The germline gives CDR1 MNHNS, CDR2 SASEGT. V lost 4 bases and J 6 bases, leaving 13 bases between the germline ends. This CDR3 contains 14 residues. CDR3 nucleotides: TGTGCCAGCAGTGCACTAGTAAAAGGCAATGAGCAGTTCTTC. Protein sequence: CASSALVKGNEQFF.

This clonotype was observed a few times. At one end the junction does not follow the germline gene, possibly because of a read error. Here the CDR3 DNA reads TGTGCCAGCAGCCAAGATAACTACGATGAGCAGTTCTTC. Residues: CASSQDNYDEQFF. This chain joins TRBV9 and TRBJ2-1; the D is unclear. The CDR3 is 13 residues long. The germline gives CDR1 SGDLS, CDR2 YYNGEE.

This clonotype was found many times. The V and J genes are TRBV9 and TRBJ1-3; 10 bases fit TRBD1. The length of the CDR3 is 14 residues. Germline CDR1 SGDLS, CDR2 YYNGEE. The ends lost 0 bases at V and 12 bases at J; junction bases unmatched: 6. The CDR3 sequence: CASSVVGTGAGIYF. The CDR3 DNA reads as TGTGCCAGCAGCGTAGTCGGGACAGGGGCCGGCATATATTTT.

Of note for this clonotype: An end of the junction differs from the germline gene, which may be a read error. The chain has TRBV2 and TRBJ1-1; the D is unclear. There are 17 residues in the CDR3. Germline-derived CDR1 and CDR2 are SNHLY and FYNNEI. The CDR3 loop is CANSRRTEGLVNTEAFF. CDR3 sequence (DNA): TGTGCCAACAGTCGCAGAACGGAAGGACTGGTGAACACTGAAGCTTTCTTT.